The 5 T cell receptor beta chains given below trace back to one sample, sequenced in a study of identifying expanded T cells in peripheral blood (dated by TCRdb to about 2019). Library method: the immunoSEQ multiplex PCR assay. TCRdb provides this immuneACCESS table in a form limited to in-frame rearrangements. Some clones are lacking; in checked studies, under half of them reflect an unresolved V gene, and why the rest are absent is not known. In all, the sample holds some 95,000 clones, and approximately 86% of those were seen once. Over 5% of the sample rests with the top ten. Material: blood. Every receptor here comes from a person aged 18 to 70 in good health.

This clone is a singleton in its sample. The genes are TRBV10-2 and TRBJ1-1, with 7 bases fitting TRBD1. There are 14 residues in the CDR3. V shed 6 bases and J 3 bases; nucleotides not matched to a gene: 7. Germline CDR1 reads WSHSY; CDR2 reads SAAADI. CDR3 DNA sequence: TGCGCCAGCAGAACGGGGCAGGGGGACACTGAAGCTTTCTTT. Protein sequence: CASRTGQGDTEAFF.

This clone is a singleton in its sample. The chain uses TRBV28 and TRBJ1-2; D gene ambiguous. The germline V and J ends were trimmed by 5 bases and 8 bases, with 15 bases remaining between them. Germline CDR1 reads MDHEN; CDR2 reads SYDVKM. This CDR3 region has 13 residues. The CDR3 is CASSGPRWWGYTF. The CDR3 coding sequence is TGTGCCAGCAGTGGACCTCGGTGGTGGGGCTACACCTTC.

This chain joins TRBV29-1 and TRBJ1-3; D gene unclear. V was pared by 4 bases and J by 4 bases, with 8 bases between. Germline-derived CDR1 and CDR2 are SQVTM and ANQGSEA. The CDR3 contains 12 residues. CDR3 nucleotides: TGCAGCGTTGTAATCTTGGGAAACACCATATATTTT. It is translated as CSVVILGNTIYF.

This clone has more than one count but fewer than ten. The genes are TRBV7-2 and TRBJ2-1, with 8 bases identical to TRBD2. V lost 6 bases to trimming and J lost 4 bases; unmatched junction nucleotides: 2. From germline, CDR1 is SGHTA and CDR2 FQGNSA. The CDR3 sequence is 13 residues long. The CDR3 nucleotides read TGTGCCAGCAGTTCTAGCGGGTACAATGAGCAGTTCTTC. Protein product: CASSSSGYNEQFF.

This clone has more than one count but fewer than ten. J is TRBJ2-2 and V is TRBV5-4; TRBD2 matches 8 bases. The length of the CDR3 is 15 residues. The ends lost 2 bases at V and 7 bases at J; junction bases unmatched: 7. Germline CDR1 is SGHNT and CDR2 is YYREEE (reference sequence). As DNA, the CDR3 is TGTGCCAGCAGCTTAAACCCCGGGGGGGACGGGGAGCTGTTTTTT. Translation gives CASSLNPGGDGELFF.